This T cell receptor beta chain was identified during a study of blood T cells in healthy people across ages. For the second PCR, which ran for roughly 6 to 12 cycles, a sample-barcoded 5' primer and a J-beta primer mix were used. TCRdb re-derived calls from the 5' RACE reads in MiXCR, one entry per CDR3 protein. The repertoire holds fewer than 900,000 distinct CDR3 sequences, with under 40% as singletons. To note about this clonotype: One end of the junction does not line up with germline, which may come from a read error.

This CDR3 contains 11 residues. Every donor gave approximately 10 milliliters of peripheral blood. This chain connects TRBV12-3 or TRBV12-4 to TRBJ2-7; D unresolved. The sequenced sample consisted of blood. The source is a man aged 18 to 29 in good health. CDR3 DNA: TGTACCAGCAGTAGGTCCTACGAGCAGTACTTC. Its translation: CTSSRSYEQYF.